Below, 25 T cell receptor beta chains from the same sample are listed, as sequenced in a study of long-term antiretroviral therapy in people with HIV. Run at survey level, the immunoSEQ assay was version v3.0. Profiling relied on immunoSEQ multiplex PCR, and the TCRdb table lists in-frame clones only, not all of them. The repertoire holds 30,000 to 40,000 clones, with around 79% as singletons. The input for sequencing was unsorted PBMCs, taken 1.9 years after starting antiretroviral therapy. These receptors all stem from a young man with HIV.

The genes are TRBV6-1 and TRBJ2-1; D remains ambiguous. This CDR3 comprises 14 residues. The V end lost 0 bases, the J end lost 9 bases, and 12 bases lay between the germline ends. The germline V gene has CDR1 MNHNS and CDR2 SASEGT. The CDR3 DNA is TGTGCCAGCAGTGAAGCTCAGGAACTTCTTGAGCAGTTCTTC. Its translation is CASSEAQELLEQFF.

The J gene is TRBJ2-7, the V gene TRBV28; 7 bases align to TRBD2. From germline, CDR1 is MDHEN and CDR2 SYDVKM. Trimming cost V 7 bases and J 5 bases; bases outside gene matches: 14. This CDR3 is built from 15 residues. CDR3 residues: CASTPSGGVPNEQYF. CDR3 in DNA: TGTGCCAGCACCCCTTCTGGGGGGGTTCCCAACGAGCAGTACTTC.

The rearrangement uses TRBV7-9 and TRBJ1-2; tentatively, D is TRBD1 (5 bases). V was shortened by 2 bases and J by 4 bases, with 14 bases between the two germline ends. The CDR3 contains 15 residues. Germline values: CDR1 SEHNR, CDR2 FQNEAQ (reference sequence). CDR3 nucleotide sequence: TGTGCCAGCAGCTTATCAGAGGGAACAGGCTATGGCTACACCTTC. Residues: CASSLSEGTGYGYTF.

This chain uses TRBV2 with TRBJ2-1; 8 bases line up with TRBD2. The CDR3 has 15 amino acids. In germline, CDR1 is SNHLY, CDR2 FYNNEI. Trimming at V came to 6 bases and at J to 9 bases, leaving 13 bases not matched to a gene. CDR3 residues: CASSRGYSGGGEQFF. The CDR3 DNA follows: TGTGCCAGCAGCCGGGGCTATTCGGGGGGGGGTGAGCAGTTCTTC.

The V gene is TRBV7-9, the J gene TRBJ1-2, with 9 bases matching TRBD1. The germline V gene has CDR1 SEHNR and CDR2 FQNEAQ (reference sequence). V dropped 4 bases and J dropped 8; count of bases not matched to a gene: 8. This CDR3 spans 14 amino acids. This CDR3 is CASSSQGAGGGYTF. CDR3 nucleotides: TGTGCCAGCAGCTCACAGGGGGCGGGCGGAGGCTACACCTTC.

CDR3 amino acids: CASSPPESGREKLFF. The CDR3 nucleotides read TGTGCCAGCAGCCCCCCGGAAAGTGGACGTGAAAAACTGTTTTTT. The chain links TRBV7-9 to TRBJ1-4; D is unresolved. Germline CDR1 reads SEHNR; CDR2 reads FQNEAQ (reference sequence). V lost 5 bases and J 7 bases, leaving 17 bases between the germline ends. The CDR3 has 15 residues.

The V gene is TRBV5-5, the J gene TRBJ1-3; D is uncertain. The germline V gene encodes CDR1 SGHKS and CDR2 YYEKEE (reference sequence). V was trimmed by 1 base and J by 0 bases, leaving 11 bases between them. The CDR3 sequence is 16 residues long. CDR3 in amino acids: CASSLSYGNSGNTIYF. The CDR3, as DNA: TGTGCCAGCAGCTTGTCATACGGCAACTCTGGAAACACCATATATTTT.

The rearrangement joins TRBV6-6 to TRBJ1-6, with D unresolved. The germline V gene has CDR1 MNHNY and CDR2 SVGAGI (reference sequence). The V end was cut by 4 bases, the J end by 9 bases, with 19 bases between. CDR3 length: 16 residues. CDR3: CASSSPPGLLGSPLHF. The CDR3 DNA sequence: TGTGCCAGCAGTTCCCCGCCGGGGTTACTAGGTTCACCCCTCCACTTT.

V usage is TRBV15 and J usage is TRBJ1-1, with 7 bases identical to TRBD1. Germline V gene sequence: CDR1 LNHNV, CDR2 YYDKDF (reference sequence). V lost 0 bases to trimming and J lost 1 base; unmatched junction nucleotides: 2. This CDR3 region has 15 residues. The CDR3 spells CATSRDPGGNTEAFF. CDR3 DNA sequence: TGTGCCACCAGCAGAGATCCAGGGGGGAACACTGAAGCTTTCTTT.

This chain joins TRBV4-1 and TRBJ2-7; TRBD2 might be the D (6 bases). V was trimmed by 3 bases and J by 0 bases, leaving 12 bases between them. The CDR3 spans 15 residues. Germline V gene lookup returns CDR1 MGHRA and CDR2 YSYEKL. CDR3 region: CASSQRGGGSYEQYV. In DNA, the CDR3 is TGCGCCAGCAGCCAGCGGGGCGGCGGCTCCTACGAGCAGTACGTC.

This sequence joins TRBV29-1 and TRBJ2-5; D possibly corresponds to TRBD1 (5 bases). V lost 6 bases to trimming and J lost 1 base, with 12 bases between them. The CDR3 extends over 13 amino acids. From germline, CDR1 is SQVTM and CDR2 ANQGSEA. In DNA form, the CDR3 reads TGCAGCGTAGGGATACAGGTCCAAGAGACCCAGTACTTC. Its translation: CSVGIQVQETQYF. Complete variable domain (other parts from reference TRBV29-1 and TRBJ2-5): SAVISQKPSRDICQRGTSLTIQCQVDSQVTMMFWYRQQPGQSLTLIATANQGSEATYESGFVIDKFPISRPNLTFSTLTVSNMSPEDSSIYLCSVGIQVQETQYFGPGTRLLVL.

The rearrangement joins TRBV29-1 to TRBJ2-1; 7 bases map to TRBD2. J gave up 10 bases and V 4 bases, and 10 bases lay outside the gene matches. Looked up from germline, CDR1 is SQVTM and CDR2 is ANQGSEA. The CDR3 length is 13 residues. CDR3 loop: CSVAPSGRREQFF. CDR3 DNA: TGCAGCGTTGCCCCTAGCGGCCGTCGGGAGCAGTTCTTC.

In this sample, this clone turned up a few times. The rearrangement joins TRBV11-2 to TRBJ2-5; possibly TRBD1 for D (5 bases). The germline V and J ends were trimmed by 9 bases and 3 bases, with 11 bases remaining between them. The CDR3 consists of 12 residues. Germline assignment: CDR1 SGHAT and CDR2 FQNNGV. The CDR3 bases are TGTGCCAGTCAGGGATTTGAAGAGACCCAGTACTTC. Protein product: CASQGFEETQYF. Together with reference TRBV11-2 and TRBJ2-5, the CDR3 gives the full variable domain: EAGVAQSPRYKIIEKRQSVAFWCNPISGHATLYWYQQILGQGPKLLIQFQNNGVVDDSQLPKDRFSAERLKGVDSTLKIQPAKLEDSAVYLCASQGFEETQYFGPGTRLLVL.

This clone occurred once. This chain uses TRBV9 with TRBJ2-1; D call uncertain. Germline CDR1 SGDLS, CDR2 YYNGEE. The length of the CDR3 is 15 residues. V gave up 0 bases and J gave up 6 bases, with 13 bases separating them. The CDR3 is CASSVDLRSPNEQFF. The CDR3 nucleotides read TGTGCCAGCAGCGTAGATCTTAGATCCCCCAATGAGCAGTTCTTC.

The chain recombines TRBV27 with TRBJ1-1; unclear D gene. This CDR3 is 13 amino acids long. Germline CDR1 and CDR2: MNHEY and SMNVEV (reference sequence). Trimming removed 5 bases at V and 7 bases at J, with 14 bases between. The CDR3 DNA follows: TGTGCCAGCAGTATGGGAAAAGCTCTTGAAGCTTTCTTT. Amino acid sequence: CASSMGKALEAFF.

This clone was seen just once. V is TRBV7-9 and J is TRBJ1-1, with 7 bases aligning to TRBD1. V was clipped by 2 bases and J by 4 bases; unmatched bases: 10. The CDR3 loop spans 16 amino acids. Germline CDR1 and CDR2: SEHNR and FQNEAQ (reference sequence). The CDR3 spells CASSLFRGGGFTEAFF. The CDR3 nucleotides are TGTGCCAGCAGCTTATTTAGGGGAGGGGGCTTCACTGAAGCTTTCTTT.

The chain uses TRBV10-2 and TRBJ2-1; perhaps TRBD2 as D (5 bases). The CDR3 is 12 amino acids. Trimming shortened V by 8 bases and J by 4 bases, and 9 bases separated the two germline ends. CDR1 and CDR2 (germline): WSHSY, SAAADI. The CDR3 region is CASQRTYNEQFF. DNA for the CDR3: TGCGCCAGCCAGAGGACTTACAATGAGCAGTTCTTC.

The J gene is TRBJ1-4, the V gene TRBV4-1; D might be TRBD1 (6 bases). Germline CDR1 and CDR2: MGHRA and YSYEKL. The V gene lost 4 bases and the J gene lost 6 bases, with 18 bases spanning the gap. The CDR3 covers 16 residues. The CDR3 sequence is CASSPKRGQSDEKLFF. The DNA of the CDR3 is TGCGCCAGCAGCCCGAAAAGGGGACAAAGCGATGAAAAACTGTTTTTT.

The chain joins TRBV27 to TRBJ2-1; no reliable D call. CDR1 MNHEY and CDR2 SMNVEV come from the germline V gene (reference sequence). The CDR3 totals 15 residues. Trimming removed 3 bases at V and 0 bases at J, with 9 bases between. The CDR3 DNA reads TGTGCCAGCAGTTTGGATGAGCCCTCCTACAATGAGCAGTTCTTC. This sequence encodes CASSLDEPSYNEQFF.

This clone was counted a single time. The V gene is TRBV5-1, the J gene TRBJ1-1; 7 nucleotides agree with TRBD1. The CDR3 totals 16 residues. Germline assignment: CDR1 SGHRS and CDR2 YFSETQ. The V segment lost 3 bases and the J segment 0 bases; nucleotides outside the gene matches: 8. The CDR3 loop is CASSWSGGGMNTEAFF. CDR3 coding DNA: TGCGCCAGCAGCTGGTCAGGGGGGGGTATGAACACTGAAGCTTTCTTT.

This rearrangement joins TRBV2 to TRBJ1-1; no reliable D call. Germline V gene lookup returns CDR1 SNHLY and CDR2 FYNNEI. The CDR3 covers 15 residues. Trimming removed 1 base at V and 3 bases at J, with 12 bases between. CDR3 nucleotide sequence: TGTGCCAGCAGTGAAGGATCCACAGCCTACACTGAAGCTTTCTTT. It encodes CASSEGSTAYTEAFF.

The J gene is TRBJ2-2, the V gene TRBV11-2, with D perhaps TRBD1 or TRBD2 (5 bases each). Trimming took off 3 bases at V and 7 bases at J, with 12 bases between the two ends. This CDR3 comprises 14 residues. Germline CDR1 is SGHAT and CDR2 is FQNNGV. The CDR3 is CASSFSRDGGELFF. CDR3 DNA: TGTGCCAGCAGCTTTTCGAGGGACGGCGGGGAGCTGTTTTTT.

The chain links TRBV18 to TRBJ1-3; D not certain. CDR3 length equals 14 residues. CDR1 and CDR2 (germline): KGHSH, LQKENI. V lost 3 bases, J lost 2 bases, and 8 bases lay in between. The CDR3 DNA reads as TGTGCCAGCTCACCTTCTCAGGCTGGAAACACCATATATTTT. It translates to CASSPSQAGNTIYF.

The chain uses TRBV20-1 and TRBJ2-1; D not certain. Germline CDR1 and CDR2: DFQATT and SNEGSKA (reference sequence). V lost 3 bases and J lost 9, with 9 bases in between. The CDR3 loop spans 11 amino acids. This CDR3 reads CSASRVGEQFF. CDR3 DNA: TGCAGTGCTAGTAGGGTGGGTGAGCAGTTCTTC.

V usage is TRBV7-5 and J usage is TRBJ1-1. TRBV7-5 is a listed pseudogene. The CDR3 length is 15 residues. CDR3 in amino acids: CARSLGRLARTEAFF. CDR3 nucleotide sequence: TGTGCCAGAAGCCTGGGACGGCTAGCGAGGACTGAAGCTTTCTTT.